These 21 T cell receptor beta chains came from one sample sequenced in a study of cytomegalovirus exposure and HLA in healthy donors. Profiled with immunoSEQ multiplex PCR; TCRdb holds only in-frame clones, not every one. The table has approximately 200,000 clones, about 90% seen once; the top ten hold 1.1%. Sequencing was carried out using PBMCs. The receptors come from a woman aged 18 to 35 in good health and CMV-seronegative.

The CDR3 protein is CASRFYIIGGSYEQYF. CDR3 sequence (DNA): TGTGCCAGCAGGTTTTATATAATCGGGGGTTCCTACGAGCAGTACTTC. The chain combines TRBV6-6 with TRBJ2-7, with D possibly TRBD2 on 6 matching bases. The CDR3 covers 16 residues. From germline, CDR1 is MNHNY and CDR2 SVGAGI (reference sequence). V was trimmed by 6 bases and J by 1 base, leaving 19 bases between them.

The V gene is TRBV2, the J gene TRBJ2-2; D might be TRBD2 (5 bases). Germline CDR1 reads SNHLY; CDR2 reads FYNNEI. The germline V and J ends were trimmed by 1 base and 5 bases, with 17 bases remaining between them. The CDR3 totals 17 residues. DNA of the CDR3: TGTGCCAGCAGTGAAGGACTACGAGGGTTTAGGACCGGGGAGCTGTTTTTT. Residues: CASSEGLRGFRTGELFF.

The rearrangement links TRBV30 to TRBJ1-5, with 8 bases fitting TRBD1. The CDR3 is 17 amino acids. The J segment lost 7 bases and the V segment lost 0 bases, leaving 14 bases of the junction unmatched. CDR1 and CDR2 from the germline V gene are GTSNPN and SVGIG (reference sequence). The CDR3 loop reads CAWSVGRTGKLKQPQHF. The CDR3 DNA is TGTGCCTGGAGTGTAGGCCGGACAGGGAAACTGAAACAGCCCCAGCATTTT. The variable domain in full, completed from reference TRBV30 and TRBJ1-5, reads SQTIHQWPATLVQPVGSPLSLECTVEGTSNPNLYWYRQAAGRGLQLLFYSVGIGQISSEVPQNLSASRPQDRQFILSSKKLLLSDSGFYLCAWSVGRTGKLKQPQHFGDGTRLSIL.

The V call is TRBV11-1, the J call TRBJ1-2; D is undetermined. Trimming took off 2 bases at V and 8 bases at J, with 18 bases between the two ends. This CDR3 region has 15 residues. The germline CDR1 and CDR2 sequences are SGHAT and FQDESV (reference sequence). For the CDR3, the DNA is TGTGCCAGCAGCTTAATTGCGGGCTCCCTGGAGGGCTACACCTTC. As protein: CASSLIAGSLEGYTF.

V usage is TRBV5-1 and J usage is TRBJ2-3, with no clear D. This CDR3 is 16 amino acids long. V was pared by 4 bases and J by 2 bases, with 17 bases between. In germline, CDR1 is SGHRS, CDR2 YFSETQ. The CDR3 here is CASSLYAQTSTDTQYF. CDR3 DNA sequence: TGCGCCAGCAGCCTATATGCCCAAACCTCCACAGATACGCAGTATTTT.

The CDR3 DNA reads TGTGCCAGCAGGCCGACAGGGGCGGGCGAGCAGTACTTC. Encoded protein: CASRPTGAGEQYF. The chain joins TRBV6-1 to TRBJ2-7, with 8 nucleotides matching TRBD1. Per germline, CDR1 MNHNS and CDR2 SASEGT. The CDR3 length is 13 residues. Trimming removed 6 bases from V and 6 bases from J; junction bases left unmatched: 7.

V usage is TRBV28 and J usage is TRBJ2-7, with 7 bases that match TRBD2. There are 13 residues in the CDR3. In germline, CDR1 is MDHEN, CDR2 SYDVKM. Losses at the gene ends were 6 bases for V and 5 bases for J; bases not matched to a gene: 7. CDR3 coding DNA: TGTGCCAGCAGGAAACTAGCGTTCGACGAGCAGTACTTC. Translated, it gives CASRKLAFDEQYF.

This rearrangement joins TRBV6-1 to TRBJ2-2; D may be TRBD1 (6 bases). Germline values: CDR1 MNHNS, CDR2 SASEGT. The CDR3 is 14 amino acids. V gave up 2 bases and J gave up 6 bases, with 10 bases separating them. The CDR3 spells CASSEIQGPGELFF. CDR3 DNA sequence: TGTGCCAGCAGTGAAATACAGGGTCCCGGGGAGCTGTTTTTT.

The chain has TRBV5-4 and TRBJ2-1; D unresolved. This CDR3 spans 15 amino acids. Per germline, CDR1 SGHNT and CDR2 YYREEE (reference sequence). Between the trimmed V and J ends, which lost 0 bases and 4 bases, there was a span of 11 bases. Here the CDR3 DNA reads TGTGCCAGCAGCTTGGAGCCAGGTTCTTACAATGAGCAGTTCTTC. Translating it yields CASSLEPGSYNEQFF.

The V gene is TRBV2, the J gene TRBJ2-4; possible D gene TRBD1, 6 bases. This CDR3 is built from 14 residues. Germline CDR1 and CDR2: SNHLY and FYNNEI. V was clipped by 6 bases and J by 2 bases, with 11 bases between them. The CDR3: CASSAGVPKNIQYF. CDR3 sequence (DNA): TGTGCCAGCAGCGCAGGGGTACCCAAAAACATTCAGTACTTC. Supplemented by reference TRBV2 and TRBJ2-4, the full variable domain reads EPEVTQTPSHQVTQMGQEVILRCVPISNHLYFYWYRQILGQKVEFLVSFYNNEISEKSEIFDDQFSVERPDGSNFTLKIRSTKLEDSAMYFCASSAGVPKNIQYFGAGTRLSVL.

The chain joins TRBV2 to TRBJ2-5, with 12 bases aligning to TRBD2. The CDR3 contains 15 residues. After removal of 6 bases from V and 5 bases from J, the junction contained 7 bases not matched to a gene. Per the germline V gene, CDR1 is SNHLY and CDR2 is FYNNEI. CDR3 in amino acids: CASRSTSGSFETQYF. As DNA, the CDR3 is TGTGCCAGCAGGTCGACTAGCGGGAGTTTTGAGACCCAGTACTTC.

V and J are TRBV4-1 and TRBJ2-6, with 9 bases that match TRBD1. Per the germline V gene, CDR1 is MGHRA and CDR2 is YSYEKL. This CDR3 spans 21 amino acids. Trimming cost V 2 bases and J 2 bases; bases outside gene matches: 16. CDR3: CASSQLIGFAYRGPGANVLTF. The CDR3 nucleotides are TGCGCCAGCAGCCAATTGATCGGGTTCGCCTACAGGGGGCCTGGGGCCAACGTCCTGACTTTC.

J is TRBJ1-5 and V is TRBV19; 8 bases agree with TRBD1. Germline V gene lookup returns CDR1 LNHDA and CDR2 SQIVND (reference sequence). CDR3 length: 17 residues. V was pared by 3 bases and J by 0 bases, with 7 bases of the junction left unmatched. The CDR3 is CASSMTDRAYSNQPQHF. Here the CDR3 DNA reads TGTGCCAGTAGTATGACGGACAGGGCCTATAGCAATCAGCCCCAGCATTTT. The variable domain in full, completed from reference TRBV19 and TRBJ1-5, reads DGGITQSPKYLFRKEGQNVTLSCEQNLNHDAMYWYRQDPGQGLRLIYYSQIVNDFQKGDIAEGYSVSREKKESFPLTVTSAQKNPTAFYLCASSMTDRAYSNQPQHFGDGTRLSIL.

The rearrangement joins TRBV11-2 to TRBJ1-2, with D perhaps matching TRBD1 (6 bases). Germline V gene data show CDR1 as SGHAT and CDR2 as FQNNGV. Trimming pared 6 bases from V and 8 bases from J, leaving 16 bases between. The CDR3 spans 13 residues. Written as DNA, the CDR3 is TGTGCCAGCAGACTCCAGGGGTTCGAGGGCTACACCTTC. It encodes CASRLQGFEGYTF. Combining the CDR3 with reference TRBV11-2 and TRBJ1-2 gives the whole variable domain EAGVAQSPRYKIIEKRQSVAFWCNPISGHATLYWYQQILGQGPKLLIQFQNNGVVDDSQLPKDRFSAERLKGVDSTLKIQPAKLEDSAVYLCASRLQGFEGYTFGSGTRLTVV.

The CDR3: CAINPTGEYGEQYF. Here the CDR3 DNA reads TGTGCCATCAACCCGACAGGGGAATACGGCGAGCAGTACTTC. V usage is TRBV10-3 and J usage is TRBJ2-7; TRBD1 aligns across 8 bases. Germline trimming cut 7 bases from V and 6 bases from J; bases unmatched to any gene: 11. This CDR3 is 14 amino acids long. Germline V lookup: CDR1 ENHRY, CDR2 SYGVKD.

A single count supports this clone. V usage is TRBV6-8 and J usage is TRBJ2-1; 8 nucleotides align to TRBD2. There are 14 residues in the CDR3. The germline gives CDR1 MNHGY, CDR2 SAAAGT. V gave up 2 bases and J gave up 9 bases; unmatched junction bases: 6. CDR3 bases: TGTGCCAGCAGTTACCCGGGACTAGAGAGTGAGCAGTTCTTC. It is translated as CASSYPGLESEQFF.

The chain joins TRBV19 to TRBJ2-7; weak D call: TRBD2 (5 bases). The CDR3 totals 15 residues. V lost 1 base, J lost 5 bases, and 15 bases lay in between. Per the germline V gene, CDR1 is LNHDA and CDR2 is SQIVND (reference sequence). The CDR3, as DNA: TGTGCCAGTAGTATAGGGGCCCGGGATAGGGACGAGCAGTACTTC. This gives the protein CASSIGARDRDEQYF.

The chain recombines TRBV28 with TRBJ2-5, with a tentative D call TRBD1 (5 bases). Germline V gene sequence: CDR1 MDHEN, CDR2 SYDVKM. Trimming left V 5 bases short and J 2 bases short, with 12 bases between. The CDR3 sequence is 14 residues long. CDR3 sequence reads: CASSILDRQETQYF. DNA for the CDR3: TGTGCCAGCAGTATCCTCGACAGACAAGAGACCCAGTACTTC.

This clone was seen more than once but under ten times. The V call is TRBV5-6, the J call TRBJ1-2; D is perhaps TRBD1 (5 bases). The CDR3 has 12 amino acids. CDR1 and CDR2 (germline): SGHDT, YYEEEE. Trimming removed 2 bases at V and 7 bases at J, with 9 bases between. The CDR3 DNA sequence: TGTGCCAGCAGCTTTGGCGACAGTGGCTACACCTTC. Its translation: CASSFGDSGYTF.

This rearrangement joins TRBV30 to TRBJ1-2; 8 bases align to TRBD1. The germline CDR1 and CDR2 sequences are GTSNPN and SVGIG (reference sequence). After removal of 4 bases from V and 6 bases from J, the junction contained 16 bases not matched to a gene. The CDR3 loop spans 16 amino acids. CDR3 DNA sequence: TGTGCCTGGACCCCGGATTTTTCGGGACAGGTTGATGGCTACACCTTC. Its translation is CAWTPDFSGQVDGYTF.

CDR3 nucleotides: TGTGCCAGCAGTCGCGGACAGGGAGGCTACACCTTC. It is translated as CASSRGQGGYTF. The chain carries TRBV27 and TRBJ1-2, with 8 bases fitting TRBD1. V trimming: 5 bases; J trimming: 8 bases; junction bases outside the gene matches: 4. The CDR3 totals 12 residues. Germline V gene data show CDR1 as MNHEY and CDR2 as SMNVEV (reference sequence).